A selection of T cell receptor beta chains follows, all from one sample in a study of radiation and T cells in renal cell carcinoma. Repertoires were generated with immunoSEQ multiplex PCR, while TCRdb's copy carries only in-frame clones and drops some. The sample records roughly 130,000 clones, more than 75% being singletons. The sequenced sample was blood, obtained from a patient whose treatment included radiotherapy and nephrectomy. The receptors were gathered from a woman in her seventies with renal cell carcinoma. Both conserved end residues are part of each CDR3. Fields, in order: J gene, D gene, V gene, clone size, CDR3 protein, CDR3 DNA. D genes are given only for firm matches. Clone size is not always given. Where it is, it says once, few, many or a class for expanded clones.

TRBJ1-1 | NA | TRBV7-2 | NA | CASSLDRASTEAFF | TGTGCCAGCAGCTTAGATCGGGCCTCCACTGAAGCTTTCTTT
TRBJ2-6 | NA | TRBV30 | NA | CAWSVRGAGANVLTF | TGTGCCTGGAGTGTACGTGGGGCCGGGGCCAACGTCCTGACTTTC
TRBJ1-2 | TRBD1 | TRBV30 | NA | CAWGGTGGGYTF | TGTGCCTGGGGAGGGACAGGGGGTGGCTACACCTTC
TRBJ1-3 | NA | TRBV7-7 | NA | CASSFQDSSSGNTIYF | TGTGCTAGCAGCTTCCAGGACTCAAGCTCTGGAAACACCATATATTTT
TRBJ2-3 | TRBD1 | TRBV5-1 | NA | CASSLMTGPADTQYF | TGCGCCAGCAGCTTAATGACAGGGCCCGCAGATACGCAGTATTTT
TRBJ1-1 | NA | TRBV28 | NA | CASSFYPWTGEVTEAFF | TGTGCCAGCAGTTTCTACCCATGGACGGGGGAGGTGACTGAAGCTTTCTTT
TRBJ2-5 | NA | TRBV19 | NA | CASRDSRETQYF | TGTGCCAGTCGGGACTCCAGAGAGACCCAGTACTTC
TRBJ1-2 | TRBD1 | TRBV15 | NA | CATSKDRGANYGYTF | TGTGCCACCAGCAAGGACAGGGGAGCTAACTATGGCTACACCTTC
TRBJ2-1 | NA | TRBV7-2 | NA | CASSLSRNEQFF | TGTGCCAGCAGCTTATCACGCAATGAGCAGTTCTTC
TRBJ1-1 | TRBD1 | TRBV7-9 | once | CASSQDRGLNTEAFF | TGTGCCAGCAGCCAAGACAGGGGACTGAACACTGAAGCTTTCTTT
TRBJ1-5 | TRBD1 | TRBV9 | NA | CASSVRGQGGQPQHF | TGTGCCAGCAGCGTAAGGGGACAGGGTGGCCAGCCCCAGCATTTT
TRBJ1-2 | TRBD1 | TRBV2 | NA | CASSETTGGAGYGYTF | TGTGCCAGCAGCGAAACCACAGGGGGCGCGGGGTATGGCTACACCTTC
TRBJ2-5 | TRBD1 | TRBV18 | NA | CASSPARGLQETQYF | TGTGCCAGCTCACCTGCCAGGGGGCTACAAGAGACCCAGTACTTC
TRBJ1-2 | NA | TRBV7-2 | NA | CASSPQTGGSYGYTF | TGTGCCAGCAGCCCACAGACAGGCGGTAGCTATGGCTACACCTTC
TRBJ2-7 | NA | TRBV2 | NA | CASSEVNSYEQYF | TGTGCCAGCAGTGAGGTAAACTCCTACGAGCAGTACTTC
TRBJ2-1 | TRBD1 | TRBV27 | NA | CASRNGQGIDNEQFF | TGTGCCAGCAGAAACGGACAGGGGATCGACAATGAGCAGTTCTTC
TRBJ1-3 | NA | TRBV6-6 | NA | CASRLNRDLGNTIYF | TGTGCCAGCAGGCTCAACAGGGACCTCGGAAACACCATATATTTT
TRBJ1-2 | TRBD1 | TRBV30 | NA | CACTRKGASGYTF | TGTGCCTGCACTAGGAAGGGGGCGAGTGGCTACACCTTC
TRBJ1-5 | TRBD1 | TRBV7-9 | NA | CASGTGEVGQPQHF | TGTGCCAGCGGCACAGGGGAAGTAGGTCAGCCCCAGCATTTT
TRBJ1-2 | NA | TRBV5-1 | NA | CASSISPTGNYGYTF | TGCGCCAGCAGCATCTCCCCGACCGGGAACTATGGCTACACCTTC
TRBJ1-5 | NA | TRBV11-2 | few | CASSLLRDQPQHF | TGTGCCAGCAGCTTATTGCGTGATCAGCCCCAGCATTTT
TRBJ1-3 | NA | TRBV9 | NA | CASSVKQGPGNTIYF | TGTGCCAGCAGCGTGAAACAGGGCCCGGGAAACACCATATATTTT
TRBJ2-3 | NA | TRBV10-3 | NA | CATGTDTQYF | TGTGCCACCGGCACAGATACGCAGTATTTT
TRBJ2-7 | NA | TRBV6-1 | NA | CASSEFSSSTYEQYF | TGTGCCAGCAGTGAATTCTCCAGTTCAACCTACGAGCAGTACTTC
TRBJ2-1 | NA | TRBV5-1 | NA | CASSSQGTEQFF | TGCGCCAGCAGCTCCCAGGGGACTGAGCAGTTCTTC
TRBJ1-1 | NA | TRBV28 | NA | CASSSNTEAFF | TGTGCCAGCAGTTCCAACACTGAAGCTTTCTTT
TRBJ1-5 | NA | TRBV19 | once | CASSIRDLAPYSNQPQHF | TGTGCCAGTAGTATTAGGGACCTCGCACCCTATAGCAATCAGCCCCAGCATTTT
TRBJ1-5 | NA | TRBV29-1 | NA | CSVEMGVDQPQHF | TGCAGCGTTGAAATGGGTGTGGATCAGCCCCAGCATTTT
TRBJ1-2 | NA | TRBV25-1 | NA | CASRGFWPERGVYGYTF | TGTGCCAGCAGGGGGTTCTGGCCAGAAAGGGGGGTATATGGCTACACCTTC
TRBJ2-5 | TRBD2 | TRBV9 | NA | CASSEGRLAEETQYF | TGTGCCAGCAGCGAGGGGAGACTAGCCGAAGAGACCCAGTACTTC
TRBJ2-1 | TRBD2 | TRBV11-3 | NA | CASQASGYNEQFF | TGTGCCAGCCAGGCTAGCGGGTACAATGAGCAGTTCTTC
TRBJ1-1 | TRBD1 | TRBV7-9 | NA | CASRETGVNTEAFF | TGTGCCTCCCGTGAGACAGGGGTGAACACTGAAGCTTTCTTT
TRBJ2-6 | NA | TRBV5-1 | NA | CASSLERGNPSGANVLTF | TGCGCCAGCAGCTTGGAAAGGGGGAACCCCTCTGGGGCCAACGTCCTGACTTTC
TRBJ2-3 | NA | TRBV18 | NA | CASSPGSSSDTQYF | TGTGCCAGCTCACCAGGGTCGAGCAGTGATACGCAGTATTTT
TRBJ1-4 | NA | TRBV7-2 | once | CASRSWGAREKLFF | TGTGCCAGCAGATCCTGGGGGGCGCGCGAAAAACTGTTTTTT
TRBJ1-1 | TRBD1 | TRBV5-4 | NA | CASSFDRTGRLLSTEAFF | TGTGCCAGCAGCTTTGACCGGACAGGGCGTCTGTTGAGCACTGAAGCTTTCTTT
TRBJ2-3 | NA | TRBV25-1 | NA | CASSALPSTDTQYF | TGTGCCAGCAGTGCCCTTCCTAGCACAGATACGCAGTATTTT
TRBJ1-3 | TRBD1 | TRBV6-5 | NA | CASSFQGARGNTIYF | TGTGCCAGCAGTTTTCAGGGGGCGCGGGGAAACACCATATATTTT
TRBJ1-2 | TRBD1 | TRBV27 | NA | CASSLSGLTGVFNYGYTF | TGTGCCAGCAGTTTATCGGGTTTAACAGGGGTTTTTAACTATGGCTACACCTTC
TRBJ1-4 | NA | TRBV28 | NA | CASSPAGRVGEKLFF | TGTGCCAGCAGCCCCGCGGGGAGGGTGGGGGAAAAACTGTTTTTT
TRBJ1-1 | NA | TRBV19 | few | CASSEGSMNTEAFF | TGTGCCAGTAGTGAGGGGTCCATGAACACTGAAGCTTTCTTT
TRBJ1-1 | NA | TRBV7-2 | NA | CASSLGVGRYGAFF | TGTGCCAGCAGCTTAGGGGTAGGCAGGTATGGAGCTTTCTTT
TRBJ1-2 | NA | TRBV19 | NA | CASSIQMDGLFRGYTF | TGTGCCAGTAGTATTCAAATGGACGGGTTGTTTCGTGGCTACACCTTC
TRBJ1-1 | NA | TRBV5-1 | NA | CASSSGAPPNTEAFF | TGCGCCAGCAGCTCCGGGGCCCCCCCGAACACTGAAGCTTTCTTT
TRBJ1-6 | TRBD1 | TRBV7-8 | once | CASSLGGQGINSPLHF | TGTGCCAGCAGCTTAGGGGGACAGGGAATAAATTCACCCCTCCACTTT
TRBJ2-7 | TRBD1 | TRBV2 | NA | CASKGTGPYEQYF | TGTGCCAGCAAGGGGACAGGGCCCTACGAGCAGTACTTC
TRBJ1-1 | NA | TRBV19 | NA | CASSPRDLRVGTEAFF | TGTGCCAGTAGTCCCCGGGACCTCCGGGTAGGCACTGAAGCTTTCTTT
TRBJ2-1 | NA | TRBV10-3 | NA | CAISEPPEGEFF | TGTGCCATCAGTGAGCCACCCGAAGGGGAGTTCTTC
TRBJ2-3 | NA | TRBV5-1 | NA | CASSFDRPPVDTQYF | TGCGCCAGCAGTTTCGACCGGCCGCCCGTAGATACGCAGTATTTT
TRBJ1-1 | NA | TRBV5-5 | NA | CASLRGGRTEAFF | TGTGCCAGCTTGCGTGGGGGGAGGACTGAAGCTTTCTTT